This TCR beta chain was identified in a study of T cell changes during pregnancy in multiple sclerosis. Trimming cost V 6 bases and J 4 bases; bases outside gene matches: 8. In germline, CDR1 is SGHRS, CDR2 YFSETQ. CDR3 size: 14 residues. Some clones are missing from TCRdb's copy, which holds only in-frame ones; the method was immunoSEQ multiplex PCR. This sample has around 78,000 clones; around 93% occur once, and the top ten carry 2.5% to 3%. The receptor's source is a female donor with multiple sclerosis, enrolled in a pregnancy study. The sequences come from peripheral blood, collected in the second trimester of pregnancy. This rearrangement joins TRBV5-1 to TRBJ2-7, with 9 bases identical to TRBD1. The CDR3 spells CASNRGQGTYEQYF. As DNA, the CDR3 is TGCGCCAGCAACCGGGGACAGGGCACGTACGAGCAGTACTTC.